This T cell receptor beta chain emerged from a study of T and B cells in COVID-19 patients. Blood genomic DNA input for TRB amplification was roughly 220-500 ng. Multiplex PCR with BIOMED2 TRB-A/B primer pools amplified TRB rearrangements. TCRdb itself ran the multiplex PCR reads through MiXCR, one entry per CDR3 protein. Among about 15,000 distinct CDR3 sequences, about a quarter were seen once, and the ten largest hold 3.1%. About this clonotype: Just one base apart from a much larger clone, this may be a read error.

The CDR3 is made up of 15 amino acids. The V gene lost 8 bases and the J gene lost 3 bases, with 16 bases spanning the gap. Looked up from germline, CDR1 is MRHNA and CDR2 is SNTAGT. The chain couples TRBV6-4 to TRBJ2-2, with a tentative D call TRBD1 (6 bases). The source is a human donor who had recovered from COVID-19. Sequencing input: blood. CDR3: CASRQGSGDTGELFF. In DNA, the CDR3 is TGTGCCAGCCGCCAGGGGTCAGGCGACACCGGGGAGCTGTTTTTT.